This entry lists 9 T cell receptor beta chains sequenced from one sample in a study of blood T cell repertoires in COVID-19. Produced via immunoSEQ multiplex PCR; TCRdb's table is partial and in-frame only. The sample holds roughly 110,000 clones, approximately 88% seen once. The sequencing sample was made of peripheral blood. The receptors stem from a man aged 45 to 65 with active or convalescent COVID-19.

This sequence joins TRBV5-1 and TRBJ1-4, with D maybe TRBD1 (6 bases). Trimming removed 4 bases from V and 9 bases from J, with 19 bases in between. This CDR3 has 15 residues. CDR1 and CDR2 from the germline V gene are SGHRS and YFSETQ. The CDR3 region has the DNA TGCGCCAGCAGCCAAACTGGGGACATCAGAAAAAAACTGTTTTTT. Amino acids: CASSQTGDIRKKLFF.

The table lists this clone with a few counts. The chain links TRBV2 to TRBJ2-3; 7 bases map to TRBD2. Trimming removed 4 bases from V and 0 bases from J; junction bases left unmatched: 13. The germline CDR1 and CDR2 sequences are SNHLY and FYNNEI. The CDR3 length is 18 residues. The CDR3 sequence: CASSGLGGIATSTDTQYF. In DNA, the CDR3 is TGTGCCAGCAGTGGTCTCGGGGGGATAGCGACTAGCACAGATACGCAGTATTTT. The full variable domain, in which reference TRBV2 and TRBJ2-3 provide the parts outside the CDR3, is EPEVTQTPSHQVTQMGQEVILRCVPISNHLYFYWYRQILGQKVEFLVSFYNNEISEKSEIFDDQFSVERPDGSNFTLKIRSTKLEDSAMYFCASSGLGGIATSTDTQYFGPGTRLTVL.

This clone showed up just a few times. The chain employs TRBV7-9 and TRBJ1-1, with 9 bases identical to TRBD1. Losses at the gene ends were 5 bases for V and 3 bases for J; bases not matched to a gene: 7. Germline loops: CDR1 SEHNR, CDR2 FQNEAQ (reference sequence). CDR3 length: 15 residues. Here the CDR3 DNA reads TGTGCCAGCAGCATAGGGAGGACAGGGGACACTGAAGCTTTCTTT. This gives the protein CASSIGRTGDTEAFF.

This clone is a singleton in its sample. The V call is TRBV2, the J call TRBJ1-5, with TRBD1 matching over 9 bases. Germline V gene data show CDR1 as SNHLY and CDR2 as FYNNEI. The CDR3 length is 18 residues. The V and J ends lost 4 bases and 5 bases, in that order; junction bases with no gene match: 15. CDR3 nucleotide sequence: TGTGCCAGCAGTGCCCGGGACAGGGTGCGCCCGGCGGATCAGCCCCAGCATTTT. It encodes CASSARDRVRPADQPQHF.

The chain combines TRBV3-1 (or the pseudogene TRBV3-2) with TRBJ2-2; no clear D. Germline lookup yields CDR1 LGHDT and CDR2 YNNKEL (reference sequence). The CDR3 is 16 residues long. Trimming took 4 bases from V and 4 from J, leaving 16 bases between them. CDR3 protein: CASSLSVVRFTGELFF. In DNA form, the CDR3 reads TGTGCCAGCAGCCTCTCCGTCGTCAGATTCACCGGGGAGCTGTTTTTT.

The V gene is TRBV10-3, the J gene TRBJ1-1; D call uncertain. V was pared by 10 bases and J by 2 bases, with 14 bases between. Germline loops: CDR1 ENHRY, CDR2 SYGVKD. CDR3 length: 13 amino acids. The CDR3 spells CATRVEANTEAFF. Here the CDR3 DNA reads TGTGCCACCCGTGTAGAAGCCAACACTGAAGCTTTCTTT.

The chain recombines TRBV13 with TRBJ1-4; unclear D gene. Deletions cut 2 bases from V and 7 bases from J, with 17 bases between. This CDR3 is built from 16 residues. Germline V gene lookup returns CDR1 PRHDT and CDR2 FYEKMQ (reference sequence). The CDR3 DNA reads as TGTGCCAGCAGCTTAAGGACGGGAGGTGCGGGTGAAAAACTGTTTTTT. This gives the protein CASSLRTGGAGEKLFF.

This chain joins TRBV10-1 and TRBJ2-4; 12 nucleotides align to TRBD2. Germline V gene data show CDR1 as WNHNN and CDR2 as SYGVQD (reference sequence). V shed 6 bases, J shed 3 bases, and the junction held 18 bases outside the gene matches. This CDR3 spans 20 amino acids. The CDR3 loop is CASSAPGLAGKVKVKNIQYF. CDR3 nucleotide sequence: TGCGCCAGCAGCGCCCCGGGACTAGCGGGCAAGGTCAAGGTCAAAAACATTCAGTACTTC.

This chain uses TRBV18 with TRBJ1-6; D is possibly TRBD1 (6 bases). The CDR3 is 16 residues long. CDR1 is KGHSH, CDR2 LQKENI, per germline. Trimming left V 6 bases short and J 0 bases short, with 12 bases between. For the CDR3, the DNA is TGTGCCAGCTCGTCGGACAGTAGCTCCTATAATTCACCCCTCCACTTT. It translates to CASSSDSSSYNSPLHF.